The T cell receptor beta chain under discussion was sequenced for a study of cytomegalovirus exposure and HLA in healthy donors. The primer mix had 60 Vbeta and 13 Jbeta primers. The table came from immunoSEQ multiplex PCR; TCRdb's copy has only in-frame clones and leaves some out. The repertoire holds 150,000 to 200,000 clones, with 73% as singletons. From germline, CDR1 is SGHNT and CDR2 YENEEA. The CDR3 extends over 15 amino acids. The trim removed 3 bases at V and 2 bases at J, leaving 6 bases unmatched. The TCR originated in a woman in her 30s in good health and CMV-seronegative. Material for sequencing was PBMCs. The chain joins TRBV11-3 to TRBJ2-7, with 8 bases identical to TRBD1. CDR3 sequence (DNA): TGTGCCAGCAGCTTCGGTGGGGGACAGGCCTACGAGCAGTACTTC. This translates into CASSFGGGQAYEQYF.